One and the same sample provided the 7 T cell receptor beta chains below, sequenced in a study of T cell repertoires in cytomegalovirus infection. TCRdb analysed the reads with MiXCR anew, one entry per CDR3 protein. The repertoire has about 740,000 distinct CDR3 sequences, roughly a third of them found once; the top ten carry 2.8%. Sequenced sample: PBMCs. Every receptor here comes from a human donor in good health (CMV status not recorded). Some clones in this sample may be carry-over from other donors' samples.

The chain carries TRBV11-1 and TRBJ2-2; 9 bases agree with TRBD1. The CDR3 has 16 amino acids. V was clipped by 4 bases and J by 6 bases; unmatched bases: 9. Germline V CDR1 and CDR2: SGHAT, FQDESV (reference sequence). DNA for the CDR3: TGTGCCAGCAGCTCCACAGGGGGCCTCGGGGCCGGGGAGCTGTTTTTT. This translates into CASSSTGGLGAGELFF.

The V and J genes are TRBV28 and TRBJ1-2; no clear D. Trimming took off 6 bases at V and 2 bases at J, with 13 bases between the two ends. The CDR3 has 14 residues. Germline-derived CDR1 and CDR2 are MDHEN and SYDVKM. In DNA, the CDR3 is TGTGCCAGCAGGACAATGTCAGAGAACTATGGCTACACCTTC. Translated: CASRTMSENYGYTF.

V and J are TRBV3-1 and TRBJ2-1; the match to TRBD2 covers 12 bases. This CDR3 comprises 15 residues. Trimming removed 1 base from V and 12 bases from J; junction bases left unmatched: 7. Germline lookup yields CDR1 LGHDT and CDR2 YNNKEL (reference sequence). CDR3 coding DNA: TGTGCCAGCAGCCAAGCCTCTAGCGGGAGGGTGGGGCAGTTCTTC. As protein: CASSQASSGRVGQFF.

The chain employs TRBV28 and TRBJ2-7; D unclear. The V gene lost 3 bases and the J gene lost 0 bases, with 15 bases spanning the gap. Germline V gene data show CDR1 as MDHEN and CDR2 as SYDVKM. The CDR3 runs to 16 residues. CDR3 protein: CASSFTVTDHSYEQYF. The CDR3 nucleotides are TGTGCCAGCAGTTTCACCGTGACTGACCACTCCTACGAGCAGTACTTC. Full variable domain (remainder filled in from reference TRBV28 and TRBJ2-7): DVKVTQSSRYLVKRTGEKVFLECVQDMDHENMFWYRQDPGLGLRLIYFSYDVKMKEKGDIPEGYSVSREKKERFSLILESASTNQTSMYLCASSFTVTDHSYEQYFGPGTRLTVT.

As regards this clonotype: A single base separates this from a much larger clone, so it may be a read error. The gene calls are TRBV7-2 and TRBJ1-4; TRBD1 agrees at 9 bases. This CDR3 contains 14 residues. Looked up from germline, CDR1 is SGHTA and CDR2 is FQGNSA. After removal of 5 bases from V and 7 bases from J, the junction contained 5 bases not matched to a gene. The CDR3 DNA is TGTGCCAGCAGCCAGGACAGGGGAGGTGAAAAACTGTTTTTT. This sequence encodes CASSQDRGGEKLFF.

This clonotype has more than one count but fewer than ten. The chain links TRBV28 to TRBJ2-1; 14 bases align to TRBD2. The CDR3 runs to 16 residues. The J segment lost 10 bases and the V segment lost 4 bases, leaving 9 bases of the junction unmatched. CDR1 is MDHEN, CDR2 SYDVKM, per germline. CDR3 in amino acids: CASSSHPGLAGEEQFF. CDR3 DNA sequence: TGTGCCAGCAGTTCCCACCCGGGACTAGCGGGAGAGGAGCAGTTCTTC.

The chain recombines TRBV20-1 with TRBJ1-1, with no clear D. The V end was cut by 0 bases, the J end by 3 bases, with 5 bases between. The germline gives CDR1 DFQATT, CDR2 SNEGSKA (reference sequence). This CDR3 is built from 12 residues. The CDR3 here is CSARDLDTEAFF. The CDR3, as DNA: TGCAGTGCTAGAGATCTGGACACTGAAGCTTTCTTT.